This TCR beta chain was identified during a study of CXCR3-negative and CXCR3-positive naive CD8 T cells. The CDR3 contains 11 residues. Germline V lookup: CDR1 SEHNR, CDR2 FQNEAQ (reference sequence). The sorting of each CD8+ T cell subset was done in triplicate, at about 300,000 cells each. All TRB cDNA libraries came from 5' RACE performed with UMI labels. No DNA is given; TCRdb re-called the 5' RACE reads and lists each CDR3 protein once. This table lists tens of thousands of distinct CDR3 sequences. The chain employs TRBV7-9 and TRBJ1-4. The sequence was collected from a human donor in good health. Some clones in this sample may be carry-over from other donors' samples. Sequencing input: memory CD8+ T cells from blood. Here the CDR3 reads CASRLNEKLFF. Combining the CDR3 with reference TRBV7-9 and TRBJ1-4 gives the whole variable domain DTGVSQNPRHKITKRGQNVTFRCDPISEHNRLYWYRQTLGQGPEFLTYFQNEAQLEKSRLLSDRFSAERPKGSFSTLEIQRTEQGDSAMYLCASRLNEKLFFGSGTQLSVL.